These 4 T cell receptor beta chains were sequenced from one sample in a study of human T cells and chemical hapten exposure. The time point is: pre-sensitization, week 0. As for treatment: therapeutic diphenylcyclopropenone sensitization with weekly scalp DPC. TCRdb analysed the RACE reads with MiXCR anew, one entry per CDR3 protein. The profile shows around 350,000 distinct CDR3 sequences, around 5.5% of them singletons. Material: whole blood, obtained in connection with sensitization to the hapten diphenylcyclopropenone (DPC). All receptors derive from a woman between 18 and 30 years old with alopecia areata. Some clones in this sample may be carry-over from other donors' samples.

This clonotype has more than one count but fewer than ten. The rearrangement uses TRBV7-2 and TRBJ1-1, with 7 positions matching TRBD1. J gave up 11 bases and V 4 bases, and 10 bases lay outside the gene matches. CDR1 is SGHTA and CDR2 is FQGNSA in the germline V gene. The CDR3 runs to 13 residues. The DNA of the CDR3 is TGTGCCAGCAGCTCCTCTGACAGGGCCGGGGCTTTCTTT. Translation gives CASSSSDRAGAFF.

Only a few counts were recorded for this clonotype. DNA for the CDR3: TGCGCCAGCAGTAGACAGGGAGGTTATAATTCACCCCTCCACTTT. Its translation: CASSRQGGYNSPLHF. The chain has TRBV5-1 and TRBJ1-6; 7 nucleotides align to TRBD1. Germline-derived CDR1 and CDR2 are SGHRS and YFSETQ. The CDR3 is 15 amino acids. V was pared by 5 bases and J by 4 bases, with 6 bases of the junction left unmatched.

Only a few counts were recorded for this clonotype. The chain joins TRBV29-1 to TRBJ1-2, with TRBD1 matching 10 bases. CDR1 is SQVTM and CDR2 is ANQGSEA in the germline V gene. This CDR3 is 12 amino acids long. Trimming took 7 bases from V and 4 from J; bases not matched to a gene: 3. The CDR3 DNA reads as TGCAGCGATCGGACAGGGGGCTATGGCTACACCTTC. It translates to CSDRTGGYGYTF. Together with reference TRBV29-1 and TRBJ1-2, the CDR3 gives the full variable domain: SAVISQKPSRDICQRGTSLTIQCQVDSQVTMMFWYRQQPGQSLTLIATANQGSEATYESGFVIDKFPISRPNLTFSTLTVSNMSPEDSSIYLCSDRTGGYGYTFGSGTRLTVV.

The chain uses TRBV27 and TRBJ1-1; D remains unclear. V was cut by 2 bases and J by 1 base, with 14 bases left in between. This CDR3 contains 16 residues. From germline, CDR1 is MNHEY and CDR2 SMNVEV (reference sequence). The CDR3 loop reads CASSLRDKDPNTEAFF. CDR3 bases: TGTGCCAGCAGTTTACGTGACAAAGACCCGAACACTGAAGCTTTCTTT.